A single sample gave rise to the 16 T cell receptor beta chains below, sequenced in a study of blood T cell repertoires in COVID-19. Clones were sequenced by immunoSEQ multiplex PCR, and TCRdb holds only the in-frame ones, with some missing. Seen here are approximately 350,000 clones, approximately 89% observed once, and the top ten hold roughly 3.3%. Sequencing was performed on peripheral blood. The receptors come from a woman aged 18 to 35 who had recovered from COVID-19.

This clone was observed many times. The chain employs TRBV11-3 and TRBJ2-1; 8 bases match TRBD2. Trimming took 3 bases from V and 7 from J; bases not matched to a gene: 8. The length of the CDR3 is 15 residues. CDR1 is SGHNT, CDR2 YENEEA, per germline. The chain's CDR3 is CASSLGAGDVNEQFF. CDR3 bases: TGTGCCAGCAGCTTGGGAGCGGGAGATGTAAATGAGCAGTTCTTC.

This clone was observed a single time. The rearrangement uses TRBV18 and TRBJ1-1; 7 bases agree with TRBD1. J lost 2 bases, V lost 3 bases, and 6 bases had no gene match. Germline V gives CDR1 KGHSH, CDR2 LQKENI. CDR3 length: 15 amino acids. CDR3 sequence reads: CASSPGGQSNTEAFF. CDR3 coding DNA: TGTGCCAGCTCACCTGGGGGACAGAGTAACACTGAAGCTTTCTTT. The entire variable domain, with the rest obtained from reference TRBV18 and TRBJ1-1, is as follows: NAGVMQNPRHLVRRRGQEARLRCSPMKGHSHVYWYRQLPEEGLKFMVYLQKENIIDESGMPKERFSAEFPKEGPSILRIQQVVRGDSAAYFCASSPGGQSNTEAFFGQGTRLTVV.

The J gene is TRBJ2-3, the V gene TRBV18; 11 bases agree with TRBD2. The CDR3 is 16 amino acids. Germline lookup yields CDR1 KGHSH and CDR2 LQKENI. The V segment lost 3 bases and the J segment 5 bases; nucleotides outside the gene matches: 7. The CDR3 region has the DNA TGTGCCAGCTCACCCGGACTAGCGGGCGTCGGAGATACGCAGTATTTT. This translates into CASSPGLAGVGDTQYF.

For the CDR3, the DNA is TGTGCCAGAAGCGGACCGTACCCGGGGGGGGTTAAGTGTCGCGTTTTATACAATGAGCAGTTCTTC. Encoded protein: CARSGPYPGGVKCRVLYNEQFF. The chain employs TRBV5-3 and TRBJ2-1; 8 nucleotides agree with TRBD2. TRBV5-3 is treated as an ORF (open reading frame) with a function not yet certain. The CDR3 has 22 residues. With 4 bases clipped from V and 4 bases from J, the junction kept 28 bases outside the gene matches.

V is TRBV5-4 and J is TRBJ1-1; D may be TRBD1 (5 bases). The germline CDR1 and CDR2 sequences are SGHNT and YYREEE (reference sequence). V lost 4 bases, J lost 3 bases, and 16 bases lay in between. This CDR3 contains 15 residues. CDR3 coding DNA: TGTGCCAGCAGCCGGCAGGGCCCTGGCGACACTGAAGCTTTCTTT. This encodes CASSRQGPGDTEAFF.

The chain joins TRBV12-5 to TRBJ1-1; 10 bases match TRBD1. This CDR3 contains 17 residues. V was pared by 0 bases and J by 11 bases, with 15 bases of the junction left unmatched. The germline V gene encodes CDR1 LGHNT and CDR2 FRNRAP. The CDR3 DNA sequence: TGTGCTAGTGGTTTGGTGGGGACAGGGGCCCTTCTGGGAAGGGCTTTCTTT. Its protein product is CASGLVGTGALLGRAFF.

The gene calls are TRBV2 and TRBJ1-1, with TRBD1 matching 10 bases. J was trimmed by 10 bases and V by 5 bases; bases with no gene match: 10. The V gene's germline CDR1 is SNHLY and CDR2 FYNNEI. The CDR3 is 14 residues long. As DNA, the CDR3 is TGTGCCAGCAGTCTAGACAGGGGGCTCCTTGGAGCTTTCTTT. Its translation: CASSLDRGLLGAFF. Looking up the rest from reference TRBV2 and TRBJ1-1 gives the full variable domain: EPEVTQTPSHQVTQMGQEVILRCVPISNHLYFYWYRQILGQKVEFLVSFYNNEISEKSEIFDDQFSVERPDGSNFTLKIRSTKLEDSAMYFCASSLDRGLLGAFFGQGTRLTVV.

The chain joins TRBV6-5 to TRBJ1-4, with 10 bases identical to TRBD1. The CDR3 has 14 residues. The germline CDR1 and CDR2 sequences are MNHEY and SVGAGI. Trimming removed 6 bases from V and 7 bases from J; junction bases left unmatched: 5. This CDR3 is CASSRQGAVEKLFF. The CDR3 DNA follows: TGTGCCAGCAGCCGACAGGGGGCGGTTGAAAAACTGTTTTTT.

The chain combines TRBV15 with TRBJ2-7; a possible D gene is TRBD2 (5 bases). Germline V gene sequence: CDR1 LNHNV, CDR2 YYDKDF (reference sequence). The CDR3 extends over 14 amino acids. V lost 2 bases, J lost 5 bases, and 13 bases lay in between. In DNA form, the CDR3 reads TGTGCCACCAGCAGAAGCTTACTAGTAGACGAGCAGTACGTC. Residues: CATSRSLLVDEQYV.

This sequence joins TRBV4-3 and TRBJ1-1; 7 nucleotides align to TRBD1. CDR1 is LGHNA and CDR2 is YSLEER in the germline V gene. The CDR3 runs 14 residues. V shed 1 base, J shed 5 bases, and the junction held 4 bases outside the gene matches. CDR3 residues: CASSQVPGGTEAFF. CDR3 coding DNA: TGCGCCAGCAGCCAAGTCCCAGGGGGAACTGAAGCTTTCTTT.

This clone was seen just once. The CDR3 sequence: CASRSIAGGPGKNIQYF. The DNA for the CDR3 is TGTGCCAGCAGAAGCATCGCGGGAGGGCCGGGCAAAAACATTCAGTACTTC. The chain is built from TRBV11-2 and TRBJ2-4; 9 positions agree with TRBD2. Germline CDR1 is SGHAT and CDR2 is FQNNGV. With 6 bases clipped from V and 3 bases from J, the junction kept 12 bases outside the gene matches. The CDR3 has 17 residues.

The chain recombines TRBV12-5 with TRBJ2-5; 7 positions agree with TRBD1. The trim removed 6 bases at V and 7 bases at J, leaving 8 bases unmatched. In germline, CDR1 is LGHNT, CDR2 FRNRAP. This CDR3 has 13 amino acids. The CDR3 DNA is TGTGCTAGTGGAACCGACAGGGTACGGACCCAGTACTTC. Its protein is CASGTDRVRTQYF.

The V call is TRBV7-9, the J call TRBJ2-7; possibly TRBD1 for D (6 bases). The CDR3 contains 17 residues. The germline V gene has CDR1 SEHNR and CDR2 FQNEAQ (reference sequence). The V and J ends lost 7 bases and 3 bases respectively, with 25 bases between them. The CDR3 spells CASNTTSLGQVDYEQYV. In nucleotides, the CDR3 is TGTGCCAGCAACACTACGTCTCTGGGACAAGTAGACTACGAGCAGTACGTC.

The V gene is TRBV7-2, the J gene TRBJ2-5; D is perhaps TRBD1 (6 bases). V gave up 5 bases and J gave up 2 bases, with 18 bases separating them. This CDR3 comprises 16 residues. Per the germline V gene, CDR1 is SGHTA and CDR2 is FQGNSA. The CDR3 DNA reads as TGTGCCAGCAGCCCGGACAGACCCACGAGACAAGAGACCCAGTACTTC. Protein sequence: CASSPDRPTRQETQYF.

V usage is TRBV2 and J usage is TRBJ1-5, with D unresolved. CDR1 SNHLY and CDR2 FYNNEI come from the germline V gene. The CDR3 covers 15 residues. V lost 0 bases and J 7 bases, leaving 13 bases between the germline ends. CDR3 in DNA: TGTGCCAGCAGTGAAGCCCAACCTAGAGGGCAGCCCCAGCATTTT. Protein: CASSEAQPRGQPQHF.

The rearrangement links TRBV9 to TRBJ2-2; TRBD1 is a possible D gene (6 bases). Deletions cut 3 bases from V and 4 bases from J, with 13 bases between. The germline V gene encodes CDR1 SGDLS and CDR2 YYNGEE. CDR3 length: 15 residues. CDR3 residues: CASSARGRGTGELFF. In DNA, the CDR3 is TGTGCCAGCAGCGCGAGGGGGAGAGGCACCGGGGAGCTGTTTTTT.